These 28 T cell receptor beta chains share one sample of origin, sequenced in a study of radiotherapy plus CTLA-4 blockade in lung cancer. The table came from immunoSEQ multiplex PCR; TCRdb's copy has only in-frame clones and leaves some out. Of tens of thousands of clones in the sample, 60% to 85% were seen once. The material sequenced was peripheral blood, taken from a patient treated with radiotherapy plus ipilimumab. The receptors originated from a human donor with non-small cell lung cancer who had a complete response to radiotherapy plus ipilimumab.

A word on this clone: The germline gene is not matched at one end of the junction; a read error may be the cause. V usage is TRBV7-7 and J usage is TRBJ2-5; D possibly corresponds to TRBD1 (5 bases). The CDR3 is made up of 16 amino acids. CDR1 and CDR2 from the germline V gene are SSHAT and FNYEAQ (reference sequence). The chain's CDR3 is CASSLGPVGVRETQYF. CDR3 bases: TGTGCTAGCAGCCTGGGCCCAGTAGGGGTAAGAGAGACCCAGTACTTC.

The sample holds one count of this clone. The V gene is TRBV19, the J gene TRBJ1-2; 8 nucleotides line up with TRBD1. CDR1 is LNHDA, CDR2 SQIVND, per germline (reference sequence). This CDR3 comprises 14 residues. V gave up 6 bases and J gave up 8 bases; unmatched junction bases: 11. CDR3 DNA: TGTGCCAGTAGACCAAATGACAGGGGAAACGGCTACACCTTC. Its translation is CASRPNDRGNGYTF.

The CDR3: CASSRPGHHSYEQYV. DNA for the CDR3: TGCGCCAGCAGTCGCCCGGGACACCACTCCTACGAGCAGTACGTC. This sequence joins TRBV23-1 and TRBJ2-7; D may be TRBD1 (6 bases). TRBV23-1 is given ORF status, its function remaining uncertain. The CDR3 is 15 residues long. V was pared by 4 bases and J by 0 bases, with 13 bases between.

This chain links TRBV5-4 with TRBJ2-3; the match to TRBD2 covers 15 bases. This CDR3 is 17 amino acids long. Trimming removed 3 bases from V and 3 bases from J; junction bases left unmatched: 5. Looked up from germline, CDR1 is SGHNT and CDR2 is YYREEE (reference sequence). The CDR3 DNA reads as TGTGCCAGCAGCTCGGGGACTAGCGGGAGGAGGACAGATACGCAGTATTTT. It yields the protein CASSSGTSGRRTDTQYF.

The chain employs TRBV9 and TRBJ2-3; TRBD2 agrees at 10 bases. The germline gives CDR1 SGDLS, CDR2 YYNGEE. The CDR3 is made up of 16 amino acids. J was trimmed by 4 bases and V by 2 bases; bases with no gene match: 7. The CDR3 region has the DNA TGTGCCAGCAGCGTCTCTAGCGGGAGCTACCCAGATACGCAGTATTTT. Protein product: CASSVSSGSYPDTQYF.

V usage is TRBV18 and J usage is TRBJ1-4; tentative D call: TRBD1 (6 bases). CDR3 size: 16 residues. V was clipped by 2 bases and J by 2 bases, with 12 bases between them. The germline CDR1 and CDR2 sequences are KGHSH and LQKENI. CDR3 sequence: CASSPTGMGTNEKLFF. The CDR3 coding sequence is TGTGCCAGCTCACCAACAGGGATGGGCACTAATGAAAAACTGTTTTTT.

The J gene is TRBJ2-1, the V gene TRBV15; perhaps TRBD1 as D (6 bases). Trimming left V 5 bases short and J 5 bases short, with 13 bases between. The CDR3 length is 14 residues. The germline V gene encodes CDR1 LNHNV and CDR2 YYDKDF (reference sequence). CDR3 bases: TGTGCCACCAGCTTAGGTCACAGGGACAATGAGCAGTTCTTC. Amino acid sequence: CATSLGHRDNEQFF.

The genes are TRBV27 and TRBJ1-6, with TRBD1 as a possible D gene (6 bases). This CDR3 is 15 amino acids long. From germline, CDR1 is MNHEY and CDR2 SMNVEV (reference sequence). V lost 2 bases, J lost 5 bases, and 10 bases lay in between. The CDR3 here is CASSLGTINNSPLHF. The CDR3 DNA sequence: TGTGCCAGCAGTTTAGGGACAATCAATAATTCACCCCTCCACTTT.

This clone is a singleton in its sample. The V gene is TRBV6-5, the J gene TRBJ1-2; 7 bases line up with TRBD1. This CDR3 has 15 amino acids. The V and J ends lost 7 bases and 4 bases, in that order; junction bases with no gene match: 12. From germline, CDR1 is MNHEY and CDR2 SVGAGI. This CDR3 reads CASTRQGLGGYGYTF. In DNA, the CDR3 is TGTGCCAGCACTCGACAGGGCCTCGGGGGCTATGGCTACACCTTC.

For the CDR3, the DNA is TGTGCCAGCAGTCCCCCCAGGGGAGTTGAAAAACTGTTTTTT. Its protein is CASSPPRGVEKLFF. The rearrangement joins TRBV6-6 to TRBJ1-4; D may be TRBD1 (6 bases). V shed 5 bases and J shed 7 bases, with 14 bases lying between them. In germline, CDR1 is MNHNY, CDR2 SVGAGI (reference sequence). This CDR3 region has 14 residues.

The J gene is TRBJ2-1, the V gene TRBV2; TRBD2 aligns across 8 bases. The junction had 6 bases not matched to a gene; V was cut back by 5 bases and J by 0 bases. From germline, CDR1 is SNHLY and CDR2 FYNNEI. The CDR3 spans 16 residues. DNA for the CDR3: TGTGCCAGCAGTTATAGCGGGGTCCCCTCCTACAATGAGCAGTTCTTC. It encodes CASSYSGVPSYNEQFF.

The CDR3 DNA sequence: TGTGCCTGGAGTAAAGGGACAGGGCATCAGCCCCAGCATTTT. Its protein is CAWSKGTGHQPQHF. This chain uses TRBV30 with TRBJ1-5, with 9 positions matching TRBD1. Germline V gives CDR1 GTSNPN, CDR2 SVGIG (reference sequence). The CDR3 is 14 residues long. The trim removed 2 bases at V and 5 bases at J, leaving 4 bases unmatched.

The J gene is TRBJ1-5, the V gene TRBV6-1; possible D gene TRBD1, 5 bases. CDR1 and CDR2 (germline): MNHNS, SASEGT. This CDR3 comprises 15 residues. V was cut by 11 bases and J by 0 bases, with 17 bases left in between. The CDR3 region has the DNA TGTGCCGCTACAGGATCGGGGAATAGCAATCAGCCCCAGCATTTT. Translating it yields CAATGSGNSNQPQHF.

The chain carries TRBV29-1 and TRBJ2-7; D is possibly TRBD2 (7 bases). V was shortened by 3 bases and J by 6 bases, with 12 bases between the two germline ends. This CDR3 region has 12 residues. Per the germline V gene, CDR1 is SQVTM and CDR2 is ANQGSEA. The CDR3 nucleotides read TGCAGCGTTGAGGAAGGGGGGGGCGAGCAGTACGTC. This encodes CSVEEGGGEQYV.

V usage is TRBV28 and J usage is TRBJ2-5; D gene uncertain. Germline V gene lookup returns CDR1 MDHEN and CDR2 SYDVKM. Trimming stripped 5 bases from V and 5 bases from J, with 12 bases between. The CDR3 has 13 residues. The CDR3 region is CASSGEVLETQYF. In nucleotides, the CDR3 is TGTGCCAGCAGTGGGGAAGTTCTTGAGACCCAGTACTTC. Based on the CDR3 plus reference TRBV28 and TRBJ2-5, the full variable domain is DVKVTQSSRYLVKRTGEKVFLECVQDMDHENMFWYRQDPGLGLRLIYFSYDVKMKEKGDIPEGYSVSREKKERFSLILESASTNQTSMYLCASSGEVLETQYFGPGTRLLVL.

This sequence joins TRBV4-1 and TRBJ2-1; 7 bases match TRBD1. Germline lookup yields CDR1 MGHRA and CDR2 YSYEKL. The CDR3 is made up of 16 amino acids. V gave up 3 bases and J gave up 0 bases; unmatched junction bases: 5. The CDR3 region has the DNA TGCGCCAGCAGCCAGTCCAGGGGGACCTCCTACAATGAGCAGTTCTTC. Its translation: CASSQSRGTSYNEQFF.

This chain joins TRBV28 and TRBJ2-3; 8 bases are shared with TRBD2. Germline V gene sequence: CDR1 MDHEN, CDR2 SYDVKM. The junction had 17 bases not matched to a gene; V was cut back by 6 bases and J by 15 bases. This CDR3 region has 14 residues. As DNA, the CDR3 is TGTGCCAGCAGACCGCTTCAAACCGGGACTAGTAACTATTTT. Translation gives CASRPLQTGTSNYF.

CDR3 loop: CASSVATGGPADTQYF. The DNA of the CDR3 is TGTGCCAGCAGCGTAGCGACGGGAGGGCCTGCAGATACGCAGTATTTT. This rearrangement joins TRBV9 to TRBJ2-3; 8 bases align to TRBD2. The germline CDR1 and CDR2 sequences are SGDLS and YYNGEE. V lost 0 bases and J lost 4; bases outside the gene matches: 7. The CDR3 is made up of 16 amino acids.

This clone was observed a single time. The chain recombines TRBV6-5 with TRBJ2-5, with D possibly matching TRBD1 (5 bases). The germline CDR1 and CDR2 sequences are MNHEY and SVGAGI. The CDR3 is 15 amino acids. The V and J ends lost 2 bases and 4 bases respectively, with 14 bases between them. This CDR3 reads CASSYRGRPPETQYF. The CDR3, as DNA: TGTGCCAGCAGTTACAGGGGCCGACCCCCAGAGACCCAGTACTTC.

This chain joins TRBV10-1 and TRBJ2-2; the match to TRBD1 covers 10 bases. Germline V gene lookup returns CDR1 WNHNN and CDR2 SYGVQD (reference sequence). The V and J ends lost 3 bases and 7 bases, in that order; junction bases with no gene match: 5. The CDR3 has 15 amino acids. As DNA, the CDR3 is TGCGCCAGCAGTGAAGACAGGGGGCAAGGCGGGGAGCTGTTTTTT. This gives the protein CASSEDRGQGGELFF.

The chain combines TRBV20-1 with TRBJ2-3, with D perhaps assigned TRBD1 or TRBD2 (5 bases each). The germline gives CDR1 DFQATT, CDR2 SNEGSKA (reference sequence). There are 10 residues in the CDR3. Trimming pared 3 bases from V and 12 bases from J, leaving 10 bases between. The CDR3 loop reads CSARPGAQYF. As DNA, the CDR3 is TGCAGTGCTAGGCCCGGGGCTCAGTATTTT.

The chain uses TRBV11-2 and TRBJ2-2; D is undetermined. The CDR3 totals 14 residues. CDR1 is SGHAT and CDR2 is FQNNGV in the germline V gene. V was trimmed by 5 bases and J by 2 bases, leaving 9 bases between them. In DNA, the CDR3 is TGTGCCAGCAGCGCCGGGCCAAACACCGGGGAGCTGTTTTTT. Translation: CASSAGPNTGELFF.

This clone was detected a few times. The V call is TRBV11-2, the J call TRBJ1-2; D might be TRBD1 (6 bases). The CDR3 extends over 15 amino acids. V dropped 0 bases and J dropped 4 bases, with 12 bases sitting between them. Germline V gene sequence: CDR1 SGHAT, CDR2 FQNNGV. For the CDR3, the DNA is TGTGCCAGCAGCTTAGATCTCGGACAGCGCTATGGCTACACCTTC. Residues: CASSLDLGQRYGYTF.

The chain has TRBV10-1 and TRBJ2-1; D remains unclear. The CDR3 consists of 11 residues. Germline V lookup: CDR1 WNHNN, CDR2 SYGVQD (reference sequence). Trimming took 4 bases from V and 6 from J, leaving 4 bases between them. The CDR3 sequence is CASSASNEQFF. In DNA form, the CDR3 reads TGCGCCAGCAGTGCCTCCAATGAGCAGTTCTTC.

This clone has just a few counts. The chain employs TRBV29-1 and TRBJ2-1; a weak D match, TRBD1 (5 bases). V lost 4 bases and J 4 bases, leaving 11 bases between the germline ends. This CDR3 is built from 13 residues. The germline V gene encodes CDR1 SQVTM and CDR2 ANQGSEA. The CDR3 is CSVGSGLYNEQFF. The DNA of the CDR3 is TGCAGCGTTGGCTCAGGGTTATACAATGAGCAGTTCTTC.

The chain has TRBV7-2 and TRBJ1-6, with D possibly being TRBD1 (5 bases). Per the germline V gene, CDR1 is SGHTA and CDR2 is FQGNSA. The length of the CDR3 is 19 residues. Trimming removed 4 bases at V and 7 bases at J, with 26 bases between. CDR3 sequence reads: CASSSPTGYGGLMNSPLHF. Written as DNA, the CDR3 is TGTGCCAGCAGCTCGCCGACGGGGTATGGGGGTCTGATGAATTCACCCCTCCACTTT.

The V gene is TRBV5-1, the J gene TRBJ2-1; D gene ambiguous. The germline V gene has CDR1 SGHRS and CDR2 YFSETQ. The V and J ends lost 1 base and 4 bases respectively, with 3 bases between them. The CDR3 runs 12 residues. This CDR3 is CASSLNYNEQFF. Here the CDR3 DNA reads TGCGCCAGCAGCTTGAATTACAATGAGCAGTTCTTC.

In nucleotides, the CDR3 is TGTGCCAGCAGCAAGACAGGGGGCGGCTACACCTTC. Its translation is CASSKTGGGYTF. The chain uses TRBV5-6 and TRBJ1-2; 10 bases align to TRBD1. V trimming: 4 bases; J trimming: 8 bases; junction bases outside the gene matches: 2. Germline CDR1 is SGHDT and CDR2 is YYEEEE. The CDR3 contains 12 residues.